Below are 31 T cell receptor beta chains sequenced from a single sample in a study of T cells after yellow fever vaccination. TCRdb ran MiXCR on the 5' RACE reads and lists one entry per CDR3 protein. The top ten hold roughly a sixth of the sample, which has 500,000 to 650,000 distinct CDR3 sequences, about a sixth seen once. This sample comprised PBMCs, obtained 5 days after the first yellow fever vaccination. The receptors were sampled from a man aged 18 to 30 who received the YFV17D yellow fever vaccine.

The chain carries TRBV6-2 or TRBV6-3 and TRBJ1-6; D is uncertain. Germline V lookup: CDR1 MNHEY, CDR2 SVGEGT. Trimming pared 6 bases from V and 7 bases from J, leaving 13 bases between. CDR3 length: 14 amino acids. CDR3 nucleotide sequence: TGTGCCAGCAGCCAGTCCAGTCTCAATTCACCCCTCCACTTT. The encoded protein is CASSQSSLNSPLHF.

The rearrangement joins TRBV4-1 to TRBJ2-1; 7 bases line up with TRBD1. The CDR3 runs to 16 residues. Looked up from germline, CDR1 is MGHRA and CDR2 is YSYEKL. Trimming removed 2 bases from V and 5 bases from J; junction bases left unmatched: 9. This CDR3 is CASSQQRGGADNEQFF. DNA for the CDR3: TGCGCCAGCAGCCAACAAAGAGGGGGCGCGGACAATGAGCAGTTCTTC.

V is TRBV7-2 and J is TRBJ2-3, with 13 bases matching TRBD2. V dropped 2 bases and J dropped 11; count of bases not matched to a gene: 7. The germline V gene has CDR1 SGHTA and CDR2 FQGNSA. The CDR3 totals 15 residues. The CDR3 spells CASSLLRTSGGRQYF. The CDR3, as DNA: TGTGCCAGCAGCTTACTTAGGACTAGCGGGGGCCGGCAGTATTTT.

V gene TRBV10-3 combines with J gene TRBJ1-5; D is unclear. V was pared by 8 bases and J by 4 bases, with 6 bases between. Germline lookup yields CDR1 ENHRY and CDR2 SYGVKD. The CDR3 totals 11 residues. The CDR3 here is CAIGVNQPQHF. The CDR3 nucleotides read TGTGCCATCGGGGTTAATCAGCCCCAGCATTTT.

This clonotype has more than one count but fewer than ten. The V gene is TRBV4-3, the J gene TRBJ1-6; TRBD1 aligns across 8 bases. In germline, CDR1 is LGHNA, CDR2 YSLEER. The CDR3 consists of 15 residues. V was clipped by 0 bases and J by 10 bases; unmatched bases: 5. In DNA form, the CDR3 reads TGCGCCAGCAGCCAAGATGGGACAGGTTCGTCACCCCTCCACTTT. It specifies CASSQDGTGSSPLHF.

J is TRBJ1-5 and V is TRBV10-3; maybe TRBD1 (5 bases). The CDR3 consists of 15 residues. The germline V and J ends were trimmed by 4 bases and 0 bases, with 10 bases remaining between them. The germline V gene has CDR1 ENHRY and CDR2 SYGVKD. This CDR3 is CAISVGGYSNQPQHF. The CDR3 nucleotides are TGTGCCATCAGTGTCGGGGGGTATAGCAATCAGCCCCAGCATTTT.

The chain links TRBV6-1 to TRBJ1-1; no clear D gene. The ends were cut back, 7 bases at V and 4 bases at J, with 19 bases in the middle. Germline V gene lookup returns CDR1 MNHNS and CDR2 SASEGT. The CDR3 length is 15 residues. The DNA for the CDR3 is TGTGCCAGCACTCAACACTCCCGCCGGCCCACTGAAGCTTTCTTT. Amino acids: CASTQHSRRPTEAFF.

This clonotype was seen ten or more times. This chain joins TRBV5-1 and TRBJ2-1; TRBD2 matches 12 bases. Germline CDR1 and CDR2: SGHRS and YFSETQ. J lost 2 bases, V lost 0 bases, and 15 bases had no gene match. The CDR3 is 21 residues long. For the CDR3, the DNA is TGCGCCAGCAGCTTGGAGGGTTTTGGGGGAGGACTAGCGGGGACCTACAATGAGCAGTTCTTC. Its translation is CASSLEGFGGGLAGTYNEQFF.

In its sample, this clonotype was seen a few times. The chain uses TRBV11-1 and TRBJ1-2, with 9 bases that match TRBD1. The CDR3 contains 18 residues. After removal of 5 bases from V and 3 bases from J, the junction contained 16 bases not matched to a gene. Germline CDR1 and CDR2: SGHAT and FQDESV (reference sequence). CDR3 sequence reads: CASSQPRDRVGRDYGYTF. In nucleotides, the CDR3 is TGTGCCAGCAGCCAACCCCGGGACAGGGTCGGACGGGACTATGGCTACACCTTC.

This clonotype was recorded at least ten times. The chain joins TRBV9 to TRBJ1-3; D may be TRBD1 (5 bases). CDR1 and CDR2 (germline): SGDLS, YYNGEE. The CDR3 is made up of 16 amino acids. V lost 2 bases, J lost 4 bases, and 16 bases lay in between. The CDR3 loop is CASSVVGQGVGNTIYF. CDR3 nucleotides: TGTGCCAGCAGCGTCGTCGGACAAGGAGTCGGAAACACCATATATTTT.

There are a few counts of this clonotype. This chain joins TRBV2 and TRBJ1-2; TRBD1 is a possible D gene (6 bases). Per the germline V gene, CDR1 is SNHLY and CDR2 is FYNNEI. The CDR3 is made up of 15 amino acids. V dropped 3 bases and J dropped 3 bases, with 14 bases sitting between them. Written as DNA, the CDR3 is TGTGCCAGCAGTGACCCCGGGGGGCAGGACTATGGCTACACCTTC. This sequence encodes CASSDPGGQDYGYTF.

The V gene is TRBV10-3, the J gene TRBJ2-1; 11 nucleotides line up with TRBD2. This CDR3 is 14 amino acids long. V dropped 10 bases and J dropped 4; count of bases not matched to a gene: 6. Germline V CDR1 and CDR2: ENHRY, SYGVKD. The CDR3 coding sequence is TGTGCCACAGAGTCTAGCGGGGGGTACAATGAGCAGTTCTTC. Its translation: CATESSGGYNEQFF.

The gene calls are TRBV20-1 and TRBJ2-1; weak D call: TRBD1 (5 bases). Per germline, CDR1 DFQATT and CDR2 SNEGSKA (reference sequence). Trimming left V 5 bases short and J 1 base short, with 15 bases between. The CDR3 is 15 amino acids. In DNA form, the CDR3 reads TGCAGTGCTCTCGACAGCGATTCGTCCTACAATGAGCAGTTCTTC. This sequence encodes CSALDSDSSYNEQFF.

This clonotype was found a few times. The CDR3 bases are TGTGCCAGCAGCTTAAGTGGGACAGCCTCGCAGTATTTT. This sequence encodes CASSLSGTASQYF. The chain is built from TRBV7-3 and TRBJ2-3, with TRBD1 identical over 7 bases. Looked up from germline, CDR1 is SGHTA and CDR2 is FQGTGA. The CDR3 is 13 amino acids. V shed 1 base and J 10 bases; nucleotides not matched to a gene: 5.

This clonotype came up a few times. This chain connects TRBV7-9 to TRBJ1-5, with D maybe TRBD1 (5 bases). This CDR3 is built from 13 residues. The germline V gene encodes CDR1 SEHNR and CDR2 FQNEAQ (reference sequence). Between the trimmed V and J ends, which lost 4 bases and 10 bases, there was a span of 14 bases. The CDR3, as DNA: TGTGCCAGCAGCTACGACGACAGTTACCCCCAGCATTTT. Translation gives CASSYDDSYPQHF.

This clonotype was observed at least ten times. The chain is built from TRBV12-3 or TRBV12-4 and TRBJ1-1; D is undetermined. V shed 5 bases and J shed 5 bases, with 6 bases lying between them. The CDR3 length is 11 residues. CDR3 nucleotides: TGTGCCAGCAGTGGGGTTACTGAAGCTTTCTTT. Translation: CASSGVTEAFF.

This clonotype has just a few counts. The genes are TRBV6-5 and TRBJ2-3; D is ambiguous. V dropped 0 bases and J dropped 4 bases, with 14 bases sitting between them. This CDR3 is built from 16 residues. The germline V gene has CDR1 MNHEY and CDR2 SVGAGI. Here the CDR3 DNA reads TGTGCCAGCAGTTACTCAGTCCCCCTGTTAGCAGATACGCAGTATTTT. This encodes CASSYSVPLLADTQYF.

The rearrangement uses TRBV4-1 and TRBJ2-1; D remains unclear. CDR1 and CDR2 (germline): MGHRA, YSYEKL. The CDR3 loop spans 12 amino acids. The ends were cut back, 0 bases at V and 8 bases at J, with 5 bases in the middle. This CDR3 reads CASSQDIHEQFF. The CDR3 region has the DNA TGCGCCAGCAGCCAAGATATCCATGAGCAGTTCTTC.

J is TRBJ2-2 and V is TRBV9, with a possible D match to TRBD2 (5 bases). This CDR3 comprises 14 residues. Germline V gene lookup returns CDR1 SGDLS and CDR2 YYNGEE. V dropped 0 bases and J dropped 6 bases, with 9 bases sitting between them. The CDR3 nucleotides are TGTGCCAGCAGCGTAGATCTAGCCGCCGGGGAGCTGTTTTTT. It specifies CASSVDLAAGELFF.

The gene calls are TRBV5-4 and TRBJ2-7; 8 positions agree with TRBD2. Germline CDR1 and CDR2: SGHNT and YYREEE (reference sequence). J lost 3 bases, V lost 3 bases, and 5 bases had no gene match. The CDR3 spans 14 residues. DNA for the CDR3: TGTGCCAGCAGCTCGCCGGGACTAGGCTACGAGCAGTACTTC. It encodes CASSSPGLGYEQYF.

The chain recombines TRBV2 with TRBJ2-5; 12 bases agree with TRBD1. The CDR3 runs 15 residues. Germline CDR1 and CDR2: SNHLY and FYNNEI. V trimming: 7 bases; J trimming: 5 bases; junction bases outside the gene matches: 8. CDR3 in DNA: TGTGCCAGCATGCCGGGACAGGGGGCGCCGGAGACCCAGTACTTC. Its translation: CASMPGQGAPETQYF. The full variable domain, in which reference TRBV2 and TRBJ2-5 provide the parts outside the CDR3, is EPEVTQTPSHQVTQMGQEVILRCVPISNHLYFYWYRQILGQKVEFLVSFYNNEISEKSEIFDDQFSVERPDGSNFTLKIRSTKLEDSAMYFCASMPGQGAPETQYFGPGTRLLVL.

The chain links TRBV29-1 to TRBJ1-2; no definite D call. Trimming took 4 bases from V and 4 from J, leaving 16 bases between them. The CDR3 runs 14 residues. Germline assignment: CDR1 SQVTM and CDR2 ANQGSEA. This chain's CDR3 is CSVATEPSSYGYTF. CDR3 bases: TGCAGCGTTGCCACAGAGCCGTCAAGCTATGGCTACACCTTC. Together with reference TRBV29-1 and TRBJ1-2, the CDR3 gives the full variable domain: SAVISQKPSRDICQRGTSLTIQCQVDSQVTMMFWYRQQPGQSLTLIATANQGSEATYESGFVIDKFPISRPNLTFSTLTVSNMSPEDSSIYLCSVATEPSSYGYTFGSGTRLTVV.

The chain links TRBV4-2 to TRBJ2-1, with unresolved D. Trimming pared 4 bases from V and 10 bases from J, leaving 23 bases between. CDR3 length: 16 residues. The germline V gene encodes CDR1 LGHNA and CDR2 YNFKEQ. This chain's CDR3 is CASSPQVGSSFGEQFF. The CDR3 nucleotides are TGTGCCAGCAGCCCCCAAGTTGGTAGTAGTTTCGGCGAGCAGTTCTTC.

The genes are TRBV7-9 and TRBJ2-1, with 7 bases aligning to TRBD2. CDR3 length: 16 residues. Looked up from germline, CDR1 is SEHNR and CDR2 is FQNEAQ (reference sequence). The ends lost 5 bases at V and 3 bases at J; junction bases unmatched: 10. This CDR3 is CASSLNTGGVYNEQFF. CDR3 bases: TGTGCCAGCAGCCTTAACACGGGGGGTGTCTACAATGAGCAGTTCTTC.

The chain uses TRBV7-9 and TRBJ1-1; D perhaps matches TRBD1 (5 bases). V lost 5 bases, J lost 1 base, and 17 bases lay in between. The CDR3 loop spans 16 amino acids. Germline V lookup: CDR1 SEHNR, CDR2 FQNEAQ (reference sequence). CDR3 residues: CASSIPPGRGNTEAFF. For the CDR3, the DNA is TGTGCCAGCAGCATACCACCGGGACGGGGGAACACTGAAGCTTTCTTT.

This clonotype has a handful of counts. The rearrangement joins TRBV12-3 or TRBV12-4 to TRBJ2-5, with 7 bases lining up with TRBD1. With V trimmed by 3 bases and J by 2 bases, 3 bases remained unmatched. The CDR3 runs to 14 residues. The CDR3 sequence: CASSFEDRQETQYF. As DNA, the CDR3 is TGTGCCAGCAGTTTTGAGGACAGGCAAGAGACCCAGTACTTC.

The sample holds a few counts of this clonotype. CDR3 sequence reads: CASSLRGLPTDTQYF. The CDR3 nucleotides read TGTGCCAGCAGCTTAAGGGGACTACCGACGGATACGCAGTATTTT. The chain carries TRBV7-2 and TRBJ2-3; 7 nucleotides align to TRBD2. CDR1 is SGHTA, CDR2 FQGNSA, per germline. CDR3 length: 15 amino acids. The V and J ends lost 2 bases and 6 bases, in that order; junction bases with no gene match: 8. Full variable domain (missing parts from reference TRBV7-2 and TRBJ2-3): GAGVSQSPSNKVTEKGKDVELRCDPISGHTALYWYRQSLGQGLEFLIYFQGNSAPDKSGLPSDRFSAERTGGSVSTLTIQRTQQEDSAVYLCASSLRGLPTDTQYFGPGTRLTVL.

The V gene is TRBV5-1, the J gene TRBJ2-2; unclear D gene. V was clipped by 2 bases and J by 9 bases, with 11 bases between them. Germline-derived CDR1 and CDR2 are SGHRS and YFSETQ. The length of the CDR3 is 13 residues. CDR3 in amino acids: CASSFLRRRELFF. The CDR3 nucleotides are TGCGCCAGCAGCTTCCTCCGCAGGAGGGAGCTGTTTTTT. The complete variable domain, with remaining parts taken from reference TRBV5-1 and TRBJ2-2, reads KAGVTQTPRYLIKTRGQQVTLSCSPISGHRSVSWYQQTPGQGLQFLFEYFSETQRNKGNFPGRFSGRQFSNSRSEMNVSTLELGDSALYLCASSFLRRRELFFGEGSRLTVL.

The DNA of the CDR3 is TGTGCCAGCAGCTTTACTAGCGGGTCCACCTACAATGAGCAGTTCTTC. Encoded protein: CASSFTSGSTYNEQFF. This sequence joins TRBV7-3 and TRBJ2-1; 9 nucleotides agree with TRBD2. Per the germline V gene, CDR1 is SGHTA and CDR2 is FQGTGA. The J segment lost 2 bases and the V segment lost 3 bases, leaving 5 bases of the junction unmatched. There are 16 residues in the CDR3.

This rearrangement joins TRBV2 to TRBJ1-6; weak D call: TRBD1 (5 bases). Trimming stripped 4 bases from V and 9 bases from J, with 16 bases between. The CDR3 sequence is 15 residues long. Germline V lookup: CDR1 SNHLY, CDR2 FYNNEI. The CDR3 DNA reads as TGTGCCAGCAGTGGCGGGGCGGGAGGGAGTTCACCCCTCCACTTT. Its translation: CASSGGAGGSSPLHF. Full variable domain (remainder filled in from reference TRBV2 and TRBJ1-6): EPEVTQTPSHQVTQMGQEVILRCVPISNHLYFYWYRQILGQKVEFLVSFYNNEISEKSEIFDDQFSVERPDGSNFTLKIRSTKLEDSAMYFCASSGGAGGSSPLHFGNGTRLTVT.

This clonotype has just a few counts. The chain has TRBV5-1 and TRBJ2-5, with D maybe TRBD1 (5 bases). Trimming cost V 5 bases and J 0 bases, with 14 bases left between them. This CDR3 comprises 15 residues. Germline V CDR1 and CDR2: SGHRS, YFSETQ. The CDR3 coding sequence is TGCGCCAGCAGAAGGGGTCCCACGTACCAAGAGACCCAGTACTTC. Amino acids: CASRRGPTYQETQYF.